These T cell receptor beta chains were read from a single sample in a study of blood T cell repertoires in COVID-19. TCRdb's copy holds only in-frame clones and misses some; the assay was immunoSEQ multiplex PCR. The sample contains tens of thousands of clones, roughly nine tenths of which appear only once. The sample taken for sequencing was peripheral blood. These receptors were taken from a man in his fifties with active or convalescent COVID-19. Each CDR3 is given with its conserved first and last residue. Each record gives: J gene, clone size, CDR3 length, D gene, V gene, CDR3 protein, CDR3 DNA. A D gene is named only where the DNA matches it firmly. Part of the rows lack a size; the others show once, few, many or a class for expanded clones.

j_gene: TRBJ2-5; abundance: NA; len: 14; d_gene: NA; v_gene: TRBV19; CDR3aa: CASSITDREETQYF; CDR3nt: TGTGCCAGTAGCATAACAGACAGAGAAGAGACCCAGTACTTC
j_gene: TRBJ2-7; abundance: NA; len: 13; d_gene: NA; v_gene: TRBV6-2/TRBV6-3; CDR3aa: CASSKDSSYEQYF; CDR3nt: TGTGCCAGCAGTAAGGACAGCTCCTACGAGCAGTACTTC
j_gene: TRBJ1-5; abundance: NA; len: 13; d_gene: NA; v_gene: TRBV20-1; CDR3aa: CSASLQGNQPQHF; CDR3nt: TGCAGTGCTAGTTTGCAGGGCAATCAGCCCCAGCATTTT
j_gene: TRBJ2-1; abundance: NA; len: 19; d_gene: TRBD2; v_gene: TRBV7-2; CDR3aa: CASSPASGGNLGSYNEQFF; CDR3nt: TGTGCCAGCAGCCCCGCTAGCGGGGGAAACCTGGGCTCCTACAATGAGCAGTTCTTC
j_gene: TRBJ2-1; abundance: NA; len: 15; d_gene: NA; v_gene: TRBV18; CDR3aa: CASSLDRLRDNEQFF; CDR3nt: TGTGCCAGCTCTCTAGACAGATTACGGGACAATGAGCAGTTCTTC
j_gene: TRBJ1-3; abundance: NA; len: 16; d_gene: NA; v_gene: TRBV10-3; CDR3aa: CAISLEGRNSGNTIYF; CDR3nt: TGTGCCATCAGTCTCGAGGGCAGAAACTCTGGAAACACCATATATTTT
j_gene: TRBJ1-5; abundance: NA; len: 11; d_gene: NA; v_gene: TRBV28; CDR3aa: CASSKNQPQHF; CDR3nt: TGTGCCAGCAGCAAAAATCAGCCCCAGCATTTT
j_gene: TRBJ1-2; abundance: once; len: 15; d_gene: TRBD1; v_gene: TRBV5-6; CDR3aa: CASITTGTGSNGYTF; CDR3nt: TGTGCCAGCATCACGACGGGGACAGGGTCAAACGGCTACACCTTC
j_gene: TRBJ2-7; abundance: NA; len: 14; d_gene: TRBD2; v_gene: TRBV5-1; CDR3aa: CASSPAGGPYEQYF; CDR3nt: TGCGCCAGCAGCCCAGCGGGGGGGCCATACGAGCAGTACTTC
j_gene: TRBJ2-5; abundance: NA; len: 13; d_gene: TRBD1; v_gene: TRBV28; CDR3aa: CASRRDRQETQYF; CDR3nt: TGTGCCAGCAGACGGGACAGACAAGAGACCCAGTACTTC
j_gene: TRBJ2-3; abundance: NA; len: 16; d_gene: TRBD2; v_gene: TRBV5-1; CDR3aa: CASSLVAGDYTDTQYF; CDR3nt: TGCGCCAGCAGCTTAGTAGCGGGGGACTACACAGATACGCAGTATTTT
j_gene: TRBJ1-3; abundance: few; len: 14; d_gene: NA; v_gene: TRBV2; CDR3aa: CASRPQVLGNTIYF; CDR3nt: TGTGCCAGCCGTCCCCAGGTCCTGGGAAACACCATATATTTT
j_gene: TRBJ1-6; abundance: NA; len: 14; d_gene: TRBD1; v_gene: TRBV30; CDR3aa: CAWSVQGGGSPLHF; CDR3nt: TGTGCCTGGAGTGTACAAGGGGGCGGTTCACCCCTCCACTTT
j_gene: TRBJ1-5; abundance: NA; len: 12; d_gene: NA; v_gene: TRBV19; CDR3aa: CASRFTDQPQHF; CDR3nt: TGTGCCAGTAGATTTACGGATCAGCCCCAGCATTTT
j_gene: TRBJ2-5; abundance: NA; len: 15; d_gene: NA; v_gene: TRBV9; CDR3aa: CASSRSRNSQETQYF; CDR3nt: TGTGCCAGCAGCCGTTCAAGGAACAGCCAAGAGACCCAGTACTTC